A selection of T cell receptor beta chains follows, all from one sample in a study of CD8 T cells in Susac syndrome. TCRdb passed the immunoSEQ multiplex PCR reads through MiXCR, listing each CDR3 protein once. The sample consists of approximately 150,000 distinct CDR3 sequences, more than 90% of them appearing once. Source material: CD4+ T cells from PBMCs. These receptors all stem from a human donor with Susac syndrome. The CDR3 runs from the conserved cysteine through the conserved F or W. Each record gives: D gene, V gene, clone size, J gene, CDR3 DNA, CDR3 protein. D genes are given only for firm matches. Expanded clones are given a class, and other clones once, few, many or no size at all.

NA	TRBV25-1	NA	TRBJ2-7	TGTGCCAGCAGTGAACAGGCGGATCATGGGGGGGAGCAGTACTTC	CASSEQADHGGEQYF
TRBD2	TRBV6-4	NA	TRBJ2-3	TGTGCCAGCAGTCCTAGCGGGGCCCCATTCGATACGCAGTATTTT	CASSPSGAPFDTQYF
TRBD1	TRBV5-6	once	TRBJ2-1	TGTGCCAGCAGCTCCTGGGACAGGCCCTACAATGAGCAGTTCTTC	CASSSWDRPYNEQFF
NA	TRBV10-3	NA	TRBJ1-5	TGTGCCATCAGGGAAGACGGGAATCAGCCCCAGCATTTT	CAIREDGNQPQHF
NA	TRBV20-1	once	TRBJ1-3	TGCAGTGCACGGCGGGAAGCTGGAAACACCATATATTTT	CSARREAGNTIYF
TRBD2	TRBV25-1	NA	TRBJ2-7	TGTGCCAGCAGCGCCCATAGCGGGGGACGAACGAACGGGCAGTACTTC	CASSAHSGGRTNGQYF
NA	TRBV20-1	NA	TRBJ2-5	TGCAGTGCTAGAGATTTACGGGGGGCAAACCGGTACCAAGAGACCCAGTACTTC	CSARDLRGANRYQETQYF
NA	TRBV4-1	NA	TRBJ1-6	TGCGCCAGCAGCCAAGATAGGATCGGGGGATCACCCCTCCACTTT	CASSQDRIGGSPLHF
NA	TRBV4-1	NA	TRBJ1-2	TGCGCCAGCAGCCAATTAACAGGGAGTAAAGGTAGCTATGGCTACACCTTC	CASSQLTGSKGSYGYTF
NA	TRBV6-5	once	TRBJ1-6	TGTGCCAGCAGTTTCCAACCACTCAGGGGTTCACCCCTCCACTTT	CASSFQPLRGSPLHF
TRBD1	TRBV29-1	NA	TRBJ2-7	TGCAGCGTTACAGGGGGCCACGAGCAGTACTTC	CSVTGGHEQYF
NA	TRBV9	NA	TRBJ2-3	TGTGCCAGCAGCGTATACACGGGCAACACAGATACGCAGTATTTT	CASSVYTGNTDTQYF
TRBD1	TRBV3-1	NA	TRBJ2-2	TGTGCCAGCAGCCCGCCGGGACAGGTTGTCAGAGAGCTGTTTTTT	CASSPPGQVVRELFF
NA	TRBV12-3/TRBV12-4	NA	TRBJ1-2	TGTGCCAGCAGTTTAAGGGTGATGAATGGCTACACCTTC	CASSLRVMNGYTF
TRBD2	TRBV28	NA	TRBJ2-7	TGTGCCAGCAGTTTATCAGGCGGGAGGAACGAGCAGTACTTC	CASSLSGGRNEQYF
TRBD2	TRBV4-1	once	TRBJ2-5	TGCGCCAGCAGCCAAGACCTAAGCGGGAGTGGGACCCAGTACTTC	CASSQDLSGSGTQYF
NA	TRBV5-6	NA	TRBJ2-2	TGTGCCAGCAGCTTGGTGGGGACTGGCGGGGAGCTGTTTTTT	CASSLVGTGGELFF
NA	TRBV29-1	NA	TRBJ2-3	TGCAGCGTTGTAGTCAGGGGAGTGTCAGATACGCAGTATTTT	CSVVVRGVSDTQYF
NA	TRBV9	once	TRBJ2-3	TGTGCCAGCAGCCCCACGATGGAGTATTTT	CASSPTMEYF
NA	TRBV5-1	NA	TRBJ2-2	TGCGCCAGCAGCTACCTAAGCCCGAACACCGGGGAGCTGTTTTTT	CASSYLSPNTGELFF
NA	TRBV3-1	NA	TRBJ1-1	TGTGCCAGCAGCCGACGCCGCGAAGCTTTCTTT	CASSRRREAFF
TRBD2	TRBV20-1	NA	TRBJ2-1	TGCAGTGCTAGAGACCCGGGGGGGCGGGATGAGCAGTTCTTC	CSARDPGGRDEQFF
NA	TRBV4-1	once	TRBJ2-5	TGCGCCAGCAGCCGTAGTGACCCCAGGGCGCAAGAGACCCAGTACTTC	CASSRSDPRAQETQYF
NA	TRBV6-1	NA	TRBJ2-1	TGTGCCAGCAGTGAAACGGGCGGTGGGCAGTTCTTC	CASSETGGGQFF
NA	TRBV6-5	NA	TRBJ2-3	TGTGCCAGCAGACGAGGGATCTCTATGGATACGCAGTATTTT	CASRRGISMDTQYF
TRBD1	TRBV9	NA	TRBJ2-1	TGTGCCAGCAGCGCGGGACAGGGATCCTACAATGAGCAGTTCTTC	CASSAGQGSYNEQFF
NA	TRBV15	NA	TRBJ2-4	TGTGCCACCAGTCGAAGGACACCAACGGAAAACATTCAGTACTTC	CATSRRTPTENIQYF
TRBD2	TRBV7-2	NA	TRBJ2-1	TGTGCCAGCAGCAGATCCGGGACTAGCGGGGGGGCACGGAGGTTCTTC	CASSRSGTSGGARRFF
NA	TRBV20-1	NA	TRBJ1-2	TGCAGTGCTACGGAGGGCAACTATGGCTACACCTTC	CSATEGNYGYTF
TRBD1	TRBV5-1	NA	TRBJ1-1	TGCGCCAGCACCCCGGACAGGGAGAACACTGAAGCTTTCTTT	CASTPDRENTEAFF
NA	TRBV6-5	NA	TRBJ1-6	TGTGCCAGCAGTTACCGGACAGCAAATTCACCCCTCCACTTT	CASSYRTANSPLHF
NA	TRBV20-1	NA	TRBJ2-3	TGCAGTGCCGAGGGGACTCAAAATCCCTCGCAGTATTTT	CSAEGTQNPSQYF
TRBD2	TRBV7-2	NA	TRBJ2-7	TGTGCCAGCAGCCCCGGAGGAACTAGCGGGAGTCGCGAGCAGTACTTC	CASSPGGTSGSREQYF
NA	TRBV5-1	NA	TRBJ2-1	TGCGCCAGCAGGGACCTGAACAATGAGCAGTTCTTC	CASRDLNNEQFF
NA	TRBV20-1	NA	TRBJ1-2	TGCAGTGCTAAGACACCTTCTAACTATGGCTACACCTTC	CSAKTPSNYGYTF
NA	TRBV6-5	once	TRBJ1-1	TGTGCCAGCAGTCCGACAGCCCTCGGGACTGAAGCTTTCTTT	CASSPTALGTEAFF
NA	TRBV21-1	NA	TRBJ2-7	TGTGCCAGCAGCGGCCGGGACAGGGGCCAATACGAGCAGTACTTC	CASSGRDRGQYEQYF
TRBD1	TRBV29-1	NA	TRBJ2-1	TGCAGCGTTCCCCGACAGGGATCTTACAATGAGCAGTTCTTC	CSVPRQGSYNEQFF
NA	TRBV6-5	NA	TRBJ2-3	TGTGCCAGCAGTTCGCAGGGGGGGACAGATACGCAGTATTTT	CASSSQGGTDTQYF
TRBD1	TRBV12-3/TRBV12-4	NA	TRBJ1-5	TGTGCCAGCAGTTTACGGGCAAGGGGGCTTGTCGGCAATCAGCCCCAGCATTTT	CASSLRARGLVGNQPQHF
NA	TRBV20-1	NA	TRBJ2-5	TGCAGTGTGGGAGAGACCCAGTACTTC	CSVGETQYF
NA	TRBV29-1	NA	TRBJ2-1	TGCAGCGTGGGTGGCCAGGGTCACAATGAGCAGTTCTTC	CSVGGQGHNEQFF
TRBD1	TRBV2	NA	TRBJ2-6	TGTGCCAGCAGAGATGACAGGGCCGGGGCCAACGTCCTGACTTTC	CASRDDRAGANVLTF
NA	TRBV13	NA	TRBJ2-7	TGTGCCAGCAGCTTTGGCCGTCAGGGCGAGCAGTACTTC	CASSFGRQGEQYF
TRBD1	TRBV20-1	NA	TRBJ2-7	TGCAGTGCTAGTCTACAGGGGGCCGGCGAGCAGTACTTC	CSASLQGAGEQYF
NA	TRBV10-3	once	TRBJ2-1	TGTGCCATCCGCGGGGCGGCCAATGAGCAGTTCTTC	CAIRGAANEQFF
TRBD1	TRBV7-7	NA	TRBJ1-6	TGTGCCAGCAGCTCAGGACAGGGGACCCGTCGATCCCTCCACTTT	CASSSGQGTRRSLHF
NA	TRBV6-2/TRBV6-3	once	TRBJ1-4	TGTGCCAGCAGGAGGTCGGTCGCAACTAATGAAAAACTGTTTTTT	CASRRSVATNEKLFF
NA	TRBV6-5	NA	TRBJ1-2	TGTGCCAGCAGTTACTGGCCCATCTATGGCTACACCTTC	CASSYWPIYGYTF
TRBD1	TRBV3-1	NA	TRBJ1-2	TGTGCCAGCAGCCAGAGAGGAAGGACAGGGGGCGATGGCTACACCTTC	CASSQRGRTGGDGYTF
NA	TRBV20-1	NA	TRBJ1-1	TGCAGTGCTAGAGATGGGCACCAGAACACTGAAGCTTTCTTT	CSARDGHQNTEAFF